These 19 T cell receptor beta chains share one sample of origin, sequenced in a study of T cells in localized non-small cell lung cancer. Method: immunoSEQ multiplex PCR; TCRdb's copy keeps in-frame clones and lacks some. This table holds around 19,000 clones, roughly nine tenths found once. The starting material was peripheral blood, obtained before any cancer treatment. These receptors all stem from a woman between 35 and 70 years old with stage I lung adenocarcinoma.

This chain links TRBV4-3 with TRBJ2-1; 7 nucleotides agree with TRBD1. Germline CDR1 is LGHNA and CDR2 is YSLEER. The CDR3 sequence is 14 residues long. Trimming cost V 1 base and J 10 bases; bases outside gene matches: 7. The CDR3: CASSQGTGLMEQFF. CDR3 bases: TGCGCCAGCAGCCAAGGGACAGGCCTGATGGAGCAGTTCTTC.

The CDR3 nucleotides are TGTGCCTGGAACGGGCAGGGGGTTGGAAACACCATATATTTT. Translating it yields CAWNGQGVGNTIYF. V and J are TRBV30 and TRBJ1-3, with 7 bases lining up with TRBD1. The CDR3 extends over 14 amino acids. Germline CDR1 and CDR2: GTSNPN and SVGIG (reference sequence). Germline trimming cut 4 bases from V and 3 bases from J; bases unmatched to any gene: 6.

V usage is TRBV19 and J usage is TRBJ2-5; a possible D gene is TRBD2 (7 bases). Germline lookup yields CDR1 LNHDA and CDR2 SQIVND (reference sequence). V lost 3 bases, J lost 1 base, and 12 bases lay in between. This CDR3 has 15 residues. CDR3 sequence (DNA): TGTGCCAGTAGTATCCGTAGGGGGGGCCAAGAGACCCAGTACTTC. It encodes CASSIRRGGQETQYF.

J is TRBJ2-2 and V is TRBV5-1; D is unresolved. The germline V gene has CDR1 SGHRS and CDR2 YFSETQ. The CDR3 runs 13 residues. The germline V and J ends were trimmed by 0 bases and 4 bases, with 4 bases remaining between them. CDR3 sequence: CASSLELTGELFF. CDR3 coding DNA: TGCGCCAGCAGCTTGGAGCTCACCGGGGAGCTGTTTTTT.

The CDR3 region is CASSEQGARSNYGYTF. The CDR3 region has the DNA TGTGCCAGCAGCGAACAGGGGGCCCGGTCGAACTATGGCTACACCTTC. The chain carries TRBV28 and TRBJ1-2; 9 positions agree with TRBD1. V lost 6 bases to trimming and J lost 2 bases; unmatched junction nucleotides: 10. The germline gives CDR1 MDHEN, CDR2 SYDVKM. The CDR3 is 16 amino acids.

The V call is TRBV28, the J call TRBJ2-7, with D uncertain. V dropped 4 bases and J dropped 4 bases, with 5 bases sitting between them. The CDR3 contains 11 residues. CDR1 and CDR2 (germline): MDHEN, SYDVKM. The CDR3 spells CASSSRYEQYF. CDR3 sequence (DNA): TGTGCCAGCAGTTCCAGATACGAGCAGTACTTC.

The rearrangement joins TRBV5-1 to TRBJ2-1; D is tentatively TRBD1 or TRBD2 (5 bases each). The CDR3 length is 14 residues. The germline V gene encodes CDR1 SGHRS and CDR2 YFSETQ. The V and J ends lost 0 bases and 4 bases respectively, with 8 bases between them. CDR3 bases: TGCGCCAGCAGCTTGGGGGACCTATACAATGAGCAGTTCTTC. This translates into CASSLGDLYNEQFF.

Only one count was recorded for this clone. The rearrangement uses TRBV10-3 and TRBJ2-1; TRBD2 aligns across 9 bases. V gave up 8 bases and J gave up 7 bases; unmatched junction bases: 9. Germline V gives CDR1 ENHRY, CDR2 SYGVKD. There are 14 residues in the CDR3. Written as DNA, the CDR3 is TGTGCCATCGAGGCGGGAGGGCCGTTTAATGAGCAGTTCTTC. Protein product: CAIEAGGPFNEQFF.

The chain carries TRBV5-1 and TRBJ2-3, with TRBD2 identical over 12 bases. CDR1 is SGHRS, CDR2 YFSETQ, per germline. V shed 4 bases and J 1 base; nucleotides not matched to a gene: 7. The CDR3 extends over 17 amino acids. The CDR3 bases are TGCGCCAGCAGCCGTAGACTAGCGGGGGATGGCACAGATACGCAGTATTTT. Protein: CASSRRLAGDGTDTQYF.

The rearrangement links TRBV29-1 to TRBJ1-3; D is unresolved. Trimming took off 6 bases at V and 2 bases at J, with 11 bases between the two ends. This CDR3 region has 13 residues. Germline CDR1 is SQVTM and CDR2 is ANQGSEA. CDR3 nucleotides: TGCAGCGTGGGTTACAGCACTGGAAACACCATATATTTT. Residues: CSVGYSTGNTIYF.

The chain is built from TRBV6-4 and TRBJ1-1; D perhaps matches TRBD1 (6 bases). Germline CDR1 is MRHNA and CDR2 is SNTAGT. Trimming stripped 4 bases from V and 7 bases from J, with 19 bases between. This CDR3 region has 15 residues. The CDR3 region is CASSALHGGDNEAFF. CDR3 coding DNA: TGTGCCAGCAGTGCCCTTCACGGAGGGGACAATGAAGCTTTCTTT.

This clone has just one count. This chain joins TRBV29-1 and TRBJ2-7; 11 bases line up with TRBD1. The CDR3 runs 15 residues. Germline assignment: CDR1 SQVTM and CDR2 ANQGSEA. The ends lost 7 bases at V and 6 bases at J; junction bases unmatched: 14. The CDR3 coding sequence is TGCAGCGCCCATTCGCGGGGTGGGACAGGGGGCGAGCAGTACTTC. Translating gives CSAHSRGGTGGEQYF.

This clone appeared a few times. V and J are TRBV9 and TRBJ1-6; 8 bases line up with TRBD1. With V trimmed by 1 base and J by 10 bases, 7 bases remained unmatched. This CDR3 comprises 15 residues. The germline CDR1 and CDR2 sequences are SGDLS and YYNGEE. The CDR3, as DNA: TGTGCCAGCAGCGTATATGACAGGGGTGGGTCACCCCTCCACTTT. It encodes CASSVYDRGGSPLHF.

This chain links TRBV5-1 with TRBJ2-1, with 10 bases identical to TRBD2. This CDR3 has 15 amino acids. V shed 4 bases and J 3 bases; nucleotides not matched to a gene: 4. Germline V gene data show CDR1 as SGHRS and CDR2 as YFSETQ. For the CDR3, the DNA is TGCGCCAGCAGCATAGGACTAGCGGACTACAATGAGCAGTTCTTC. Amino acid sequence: CASSIGLADYNEQFF.

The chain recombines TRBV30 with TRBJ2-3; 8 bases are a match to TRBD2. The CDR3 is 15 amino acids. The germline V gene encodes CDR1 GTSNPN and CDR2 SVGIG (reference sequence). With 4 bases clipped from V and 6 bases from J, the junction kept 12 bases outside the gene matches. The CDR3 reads CAWTPVAGLGDTQYF. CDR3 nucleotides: TGTGCCTGGACCCCAGTAGCGGGGTTGGGGGATACGCAGTATTTT.

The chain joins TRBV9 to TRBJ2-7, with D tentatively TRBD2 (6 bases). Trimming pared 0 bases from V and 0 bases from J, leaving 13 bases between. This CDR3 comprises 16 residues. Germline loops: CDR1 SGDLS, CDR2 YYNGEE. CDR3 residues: CASSVGGDFNSYEQYF. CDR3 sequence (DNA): TGTGCCAGCAGCGTAGGGGGGGACTTCAACTCCTACGAGCAGTACTTC.

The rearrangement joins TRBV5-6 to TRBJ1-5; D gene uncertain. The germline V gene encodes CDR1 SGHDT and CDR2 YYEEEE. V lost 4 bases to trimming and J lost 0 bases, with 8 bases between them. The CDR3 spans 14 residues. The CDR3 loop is CASSSDGSNQPQHF. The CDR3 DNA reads TGTGCCAGCAGCAGTGACGGTAGCAATCAGCCCCAGCATTTT.

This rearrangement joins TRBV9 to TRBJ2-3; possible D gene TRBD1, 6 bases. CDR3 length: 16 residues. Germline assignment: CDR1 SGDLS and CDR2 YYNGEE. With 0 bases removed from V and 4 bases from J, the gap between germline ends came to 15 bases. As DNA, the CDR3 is TGTGCCAGCAGCGTAGGGATCGGGGCAGGGGCAGATACGCAGTATTTT. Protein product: CASSVGIGAGADTQYF.

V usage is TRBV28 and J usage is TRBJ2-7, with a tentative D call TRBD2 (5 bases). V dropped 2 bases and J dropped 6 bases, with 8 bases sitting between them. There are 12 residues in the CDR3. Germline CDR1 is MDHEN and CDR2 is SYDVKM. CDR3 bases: TGTGCCAGCAGTTTACGGGCGGGCGAGCAGTACTTC. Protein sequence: CASSLRAGEQYF.